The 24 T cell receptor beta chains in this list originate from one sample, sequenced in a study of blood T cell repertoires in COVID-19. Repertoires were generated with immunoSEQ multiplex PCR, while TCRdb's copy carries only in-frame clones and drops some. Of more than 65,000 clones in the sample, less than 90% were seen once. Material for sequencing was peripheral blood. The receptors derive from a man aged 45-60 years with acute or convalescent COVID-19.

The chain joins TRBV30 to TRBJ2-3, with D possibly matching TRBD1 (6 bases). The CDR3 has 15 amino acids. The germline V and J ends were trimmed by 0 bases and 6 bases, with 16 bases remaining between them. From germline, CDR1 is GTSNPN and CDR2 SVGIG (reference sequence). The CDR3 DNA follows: TGTGCCTGGAGTGTACCGGGCAGGGGTTACGATACGCAGTATTTT. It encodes CAWSVPGRGYDTQYF.

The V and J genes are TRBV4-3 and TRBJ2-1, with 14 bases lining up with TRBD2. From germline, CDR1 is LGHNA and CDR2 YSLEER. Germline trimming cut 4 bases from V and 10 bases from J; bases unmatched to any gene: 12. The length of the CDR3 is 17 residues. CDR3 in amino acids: CASSRDYGTSGGGEQFF. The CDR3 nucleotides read TGCGCCAGCAGCCGAGACTACGGGACTAGCGGGGGAGGCGAGCAGTTCTTC.

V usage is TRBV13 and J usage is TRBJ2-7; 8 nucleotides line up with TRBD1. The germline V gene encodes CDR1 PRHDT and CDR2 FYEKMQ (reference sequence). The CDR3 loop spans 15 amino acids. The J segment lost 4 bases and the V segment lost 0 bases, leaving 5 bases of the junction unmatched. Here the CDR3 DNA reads TGTGCCAGCAGCTTAGGGCCCGGACAGGGTTACGAGCAGTACTTC. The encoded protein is CASSLGPGQGYEQYF.

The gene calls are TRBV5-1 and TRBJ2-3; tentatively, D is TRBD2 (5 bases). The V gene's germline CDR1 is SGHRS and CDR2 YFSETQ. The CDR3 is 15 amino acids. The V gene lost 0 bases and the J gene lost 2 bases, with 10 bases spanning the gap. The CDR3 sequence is CASSLAGIPTDTQYF. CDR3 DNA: TGCGCCAGCAGCTTGGCCGGGATACCCACAGATACGCAGTATTTT.

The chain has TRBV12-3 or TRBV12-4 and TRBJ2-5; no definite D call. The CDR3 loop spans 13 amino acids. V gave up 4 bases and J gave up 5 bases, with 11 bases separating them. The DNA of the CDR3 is TGTGCCAGCAGTTGGTCAGGCTCGGAGACCCAGTACTTC. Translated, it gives CASSWSGSETQYF.

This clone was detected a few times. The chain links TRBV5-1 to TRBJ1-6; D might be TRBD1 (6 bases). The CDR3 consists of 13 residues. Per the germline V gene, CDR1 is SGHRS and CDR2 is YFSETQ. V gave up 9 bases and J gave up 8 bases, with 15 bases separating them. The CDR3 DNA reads TGCGCCACTAGACAGGAGGTCGATTCACCCCTCCACTTT. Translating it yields CATRQEVDSPLHF.

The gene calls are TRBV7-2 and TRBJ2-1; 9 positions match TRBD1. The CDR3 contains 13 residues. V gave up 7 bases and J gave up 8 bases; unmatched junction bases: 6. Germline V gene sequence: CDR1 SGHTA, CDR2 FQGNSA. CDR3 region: CASIRGQGDEQFF. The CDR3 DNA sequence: TGTGCCAGCATCCGGGGACAGGGCGATGAGCAGTTCTTC.

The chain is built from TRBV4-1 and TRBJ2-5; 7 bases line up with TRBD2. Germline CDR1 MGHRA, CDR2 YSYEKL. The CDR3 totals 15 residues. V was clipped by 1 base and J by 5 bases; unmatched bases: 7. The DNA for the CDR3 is TGCGCCAGCAGCCAAGCGCCTAGCGGCCGGGAGACCCAGTACTTC. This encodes CASSQAPSGRETQYF.

CDR3: CASQTSGYEQYF. In DNA, the CDR3 is TGTGCCAGCCAGACTAGCGGGTACGAGCAGTACTTC. The V and J genes are TRBV2 and TRBJ2-7; 10 bases are shared with TRBD2. Trimming cost V 8 bases and J 4 bases; bases outside gene matches: 2. There are 12 residues in the CDR3. From germline, CDR1 is SNHLY and CDR2 FYNNEI.

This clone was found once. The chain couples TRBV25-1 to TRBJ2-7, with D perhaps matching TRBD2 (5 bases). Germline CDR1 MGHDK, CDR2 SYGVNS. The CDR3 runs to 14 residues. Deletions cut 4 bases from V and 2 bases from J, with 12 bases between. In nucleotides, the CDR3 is TGTGCCAGCAGTGCCCGGACGGGAACCTACGAGCAGTACTTC. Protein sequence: CASSARTGTYEQYF.

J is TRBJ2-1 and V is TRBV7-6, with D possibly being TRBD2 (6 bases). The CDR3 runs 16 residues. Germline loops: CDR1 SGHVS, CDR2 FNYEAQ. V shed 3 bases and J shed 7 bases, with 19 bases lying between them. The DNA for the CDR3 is TGTGCCAGCAGCTTCCCTCTGGGCCCTGGAGGGAATGAGCAGTTCTTC. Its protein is CASSFPLGPGGNEQFF.

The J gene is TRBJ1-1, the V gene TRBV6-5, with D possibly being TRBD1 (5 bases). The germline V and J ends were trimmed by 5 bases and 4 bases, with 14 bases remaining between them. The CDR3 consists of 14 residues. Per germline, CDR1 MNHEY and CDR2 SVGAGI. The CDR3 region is CASSKTLGGTEAFF. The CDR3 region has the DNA TGTGCCAGCAGTAAAACTCTCGGGGGCACTGAAGCTTTCTTT.

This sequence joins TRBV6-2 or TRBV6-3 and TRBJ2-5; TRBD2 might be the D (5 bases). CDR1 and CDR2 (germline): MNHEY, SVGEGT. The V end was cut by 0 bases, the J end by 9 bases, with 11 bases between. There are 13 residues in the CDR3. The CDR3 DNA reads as TGTGCCAGCAGTTACTCCGGCCCCGGGGCCCAGTACTTC. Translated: CASSYSGPGAQYF.

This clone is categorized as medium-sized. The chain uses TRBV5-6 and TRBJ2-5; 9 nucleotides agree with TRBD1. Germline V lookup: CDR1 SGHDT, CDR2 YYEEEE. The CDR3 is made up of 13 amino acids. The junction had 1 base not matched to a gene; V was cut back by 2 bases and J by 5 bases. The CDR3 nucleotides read TGTGCCAGCAGCTTCGACAGGGGGGAGACCCAGTACTTC. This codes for CASSFDRGETQYF.

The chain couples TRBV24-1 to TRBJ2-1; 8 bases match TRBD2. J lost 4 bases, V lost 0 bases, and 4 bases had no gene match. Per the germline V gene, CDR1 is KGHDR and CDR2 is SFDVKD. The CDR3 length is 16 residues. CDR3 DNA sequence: TGTGCCACCAGTGATTTGCAAGCGGGGGAATACAATGAGCAGTTCTTC. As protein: CATSDLQAGEYNEQFF.

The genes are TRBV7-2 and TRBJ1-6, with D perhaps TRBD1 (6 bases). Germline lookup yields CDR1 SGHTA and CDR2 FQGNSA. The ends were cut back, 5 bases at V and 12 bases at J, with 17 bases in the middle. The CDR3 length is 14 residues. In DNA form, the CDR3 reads TGTGCCAGCAGCCCAGGACAGCCAGGGATACCCCTCCACTTT. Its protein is CASSPGQPGIPLHF.

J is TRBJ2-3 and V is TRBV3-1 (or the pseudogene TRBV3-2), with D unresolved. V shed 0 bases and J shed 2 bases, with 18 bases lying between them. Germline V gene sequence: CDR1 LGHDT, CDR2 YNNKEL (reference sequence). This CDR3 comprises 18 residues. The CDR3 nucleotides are TGTGCCAGCAGCCAAGAAGTGGAGTGTACAAGCGACACAGATACGCAGTATTTT. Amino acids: CASSQEVECTSDTDTQYF.

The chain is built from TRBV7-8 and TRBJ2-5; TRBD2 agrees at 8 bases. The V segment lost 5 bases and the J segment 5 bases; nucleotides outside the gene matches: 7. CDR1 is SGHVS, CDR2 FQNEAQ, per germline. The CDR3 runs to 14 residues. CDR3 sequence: CASSPLSGSETQYF. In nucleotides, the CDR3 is TGTGCCAGCAGCCCCTTGAGCGGGAGTGAGACCCAGTACTTC.

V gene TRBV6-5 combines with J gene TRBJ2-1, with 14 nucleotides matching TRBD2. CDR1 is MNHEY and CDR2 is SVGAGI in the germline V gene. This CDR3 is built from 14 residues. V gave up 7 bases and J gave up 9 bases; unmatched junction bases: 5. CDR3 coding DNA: TGTGCCAGCAAAGGGACTAGCGGGAGTTTTGAGCAGTTCTTC. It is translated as CASKGTSGSFEQFF.

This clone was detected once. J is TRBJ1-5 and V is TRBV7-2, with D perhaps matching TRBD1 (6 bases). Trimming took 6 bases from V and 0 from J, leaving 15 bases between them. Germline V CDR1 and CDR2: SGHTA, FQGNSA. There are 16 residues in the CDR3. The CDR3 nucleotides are TGTGCCAGCAGTCCCATGTCAGGGGCTAGCAATCAGCCCCAGCATTTT. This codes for CASSPMSGASNQPQHF. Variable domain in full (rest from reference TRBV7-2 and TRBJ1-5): GAGVSQSPSNKVTEKGKDVELRCDPISGHTALYWYRQSLGQGLEFLIYFQGNSAPDKSGLPSDRFSAERTGGSVSTLTIQRTQQEDSAVYLCASSPMSGASNQPQHFGDGTRLSIL.

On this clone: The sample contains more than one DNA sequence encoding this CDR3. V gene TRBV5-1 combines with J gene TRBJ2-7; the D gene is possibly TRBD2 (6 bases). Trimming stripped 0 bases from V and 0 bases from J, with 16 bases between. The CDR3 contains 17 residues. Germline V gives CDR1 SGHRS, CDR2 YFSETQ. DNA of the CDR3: TGCGCCAGCAGCTTGGCCGGGGGACTTAGGAGCTCCTACGAGCAGTACTTC. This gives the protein CASSLAGGLRSSYEQYF.

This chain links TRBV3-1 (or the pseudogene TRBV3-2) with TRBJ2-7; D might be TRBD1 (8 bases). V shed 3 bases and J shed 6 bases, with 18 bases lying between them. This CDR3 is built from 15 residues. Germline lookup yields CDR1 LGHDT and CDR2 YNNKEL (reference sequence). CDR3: CASSHNAGGGSEQYF. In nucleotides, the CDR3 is TGTGCCAGCAGCCACAACGCAGGGGGCGGGAGCGAGCAGTACTTC.

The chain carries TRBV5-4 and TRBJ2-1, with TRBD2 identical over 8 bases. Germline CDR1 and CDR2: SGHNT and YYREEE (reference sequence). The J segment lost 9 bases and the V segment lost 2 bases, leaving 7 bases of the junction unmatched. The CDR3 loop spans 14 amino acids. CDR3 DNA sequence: TGTGCCAGCAGCTTCACTAGCGGCGGGGGTGAGCAGTTCTTC. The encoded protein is CASSFTSGGGEQFF.

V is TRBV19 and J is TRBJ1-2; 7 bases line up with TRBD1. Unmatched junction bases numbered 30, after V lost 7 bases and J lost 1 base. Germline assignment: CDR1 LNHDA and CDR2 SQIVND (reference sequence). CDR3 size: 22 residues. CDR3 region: CASTLGDRDRSFNWFGNYGYTF. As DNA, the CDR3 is TGTGCCAGTACCCTAGGGGACCGGGACAGATCATTCAACTGGTTTGGTAACTATGGCTACACCTTC. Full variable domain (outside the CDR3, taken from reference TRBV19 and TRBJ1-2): DGGITQSPKYLFRKEGQNVTLSCEQNLNHDAMYWYRQDPGQGLRLIYYSQIVNDFQKGDIAEGYSVSREKKESFPLTVTSAQKNPTAFYLCASTLGDRDRSFNWFGNYGYTFGSGTRLTVV.